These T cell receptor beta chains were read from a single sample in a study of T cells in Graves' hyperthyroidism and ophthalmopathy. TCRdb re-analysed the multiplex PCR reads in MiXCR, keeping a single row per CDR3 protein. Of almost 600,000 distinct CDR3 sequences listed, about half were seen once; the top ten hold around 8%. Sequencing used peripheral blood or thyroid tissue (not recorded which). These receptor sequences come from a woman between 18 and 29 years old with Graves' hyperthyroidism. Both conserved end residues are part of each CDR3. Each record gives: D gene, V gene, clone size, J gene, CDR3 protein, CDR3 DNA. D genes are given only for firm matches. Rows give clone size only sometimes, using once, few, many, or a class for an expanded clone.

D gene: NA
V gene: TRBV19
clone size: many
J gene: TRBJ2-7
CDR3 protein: CASHSGNSYEQYF
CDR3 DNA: TGTGCCAGTCACTCCGGGAACTCCTACGAGCAGTACTTC

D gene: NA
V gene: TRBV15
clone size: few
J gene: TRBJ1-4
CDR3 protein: CATSRGGQGEKLFF
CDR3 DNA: TGTGCCACCAGCAGAGGGGGGCAGGGGGAAAAACTGTTTTTT

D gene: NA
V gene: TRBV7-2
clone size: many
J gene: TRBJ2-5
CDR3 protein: CASSSDQETQYF
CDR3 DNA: TGTGCCAGCAGCTCAGACCAAGAGACCCAGTACTTC

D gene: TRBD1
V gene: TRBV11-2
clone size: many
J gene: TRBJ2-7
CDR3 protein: CASSLGGQASYEQYF
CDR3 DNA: TGTGCCAGCAGCCTAGGGGGACAGGCATCCTACGAGCAGTACTTC

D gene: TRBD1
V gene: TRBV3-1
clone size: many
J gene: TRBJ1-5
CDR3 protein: CASSQEGQGGLNQPQHF
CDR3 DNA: TGTGCCAGCAGCCAAGAAGGACAGGGGGGCCTCAATCAGCCCCAGCATTTT

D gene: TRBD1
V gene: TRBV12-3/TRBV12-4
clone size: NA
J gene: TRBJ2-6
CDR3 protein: CASSWQGVYVLTF
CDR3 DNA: TGTGCCAGCAGTTGGCAGGGGGTCTACGTCCTGACTTTC

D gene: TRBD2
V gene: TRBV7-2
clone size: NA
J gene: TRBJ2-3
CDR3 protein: CASSLGVLAGRDTQYF
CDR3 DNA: TGTGCCAGCAGCTTGGGGGTCCTAGCGGGGAGAGATACGCAGTATTTT

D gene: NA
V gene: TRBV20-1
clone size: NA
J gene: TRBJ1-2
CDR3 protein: CSARESGLNNNGYTF
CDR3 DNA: TGCAGTGCTAGAGAATCCGGACTTAACAACAATGGCTACACCTTC

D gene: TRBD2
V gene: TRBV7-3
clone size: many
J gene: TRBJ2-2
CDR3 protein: CASSLLAGEGTGELFF
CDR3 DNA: TGTGCCAGCAGCTTACTAGCGGGAGAGGGCACCGGGGAGCTGTTTTTT

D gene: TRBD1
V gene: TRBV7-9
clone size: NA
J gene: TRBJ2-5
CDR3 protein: CASSLRQGARETQYF
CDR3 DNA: TGTGCCAGCAGCTTACGGCAGGGGGCACGGGAGACCCAGTACTTC

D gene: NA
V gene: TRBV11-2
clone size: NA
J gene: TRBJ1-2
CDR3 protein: CASSSYREGRHRTYGYTF
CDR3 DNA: TGTGCCAGCAGCTCCTACCGGGAGGGAAGACACCGGACCTATGGCTACACCTTC

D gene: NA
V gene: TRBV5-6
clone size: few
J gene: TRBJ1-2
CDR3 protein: CASSLLSLGVFGYTF
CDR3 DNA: TGTGCCAGCAGCTTGTTGTCCCTAGGGGTATTTGGCTACACCTTC

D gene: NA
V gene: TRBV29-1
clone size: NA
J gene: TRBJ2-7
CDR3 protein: CSGRIYEQYF
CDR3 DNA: TGCAGCGGGAGGATTTACGAGCAGTACTTC

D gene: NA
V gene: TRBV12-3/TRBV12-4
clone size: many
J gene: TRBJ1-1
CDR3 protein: CASSLNARDPGVAFF
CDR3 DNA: TGTGCCAGCAGTTTAAACGCGCGGGATCCAGGGGTCGCTTTCTTT

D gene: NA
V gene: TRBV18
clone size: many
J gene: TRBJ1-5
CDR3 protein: CASSIGGSEPQHF
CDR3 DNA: TGTGCCAGCTCGATAGGGGGTTCGGAGCCCCAGCATTTT

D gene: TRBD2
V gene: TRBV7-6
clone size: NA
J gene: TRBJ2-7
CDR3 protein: CASSKAGRDYEQYF
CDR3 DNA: TGTGCCAGCAGCAAAGCCGGGAGGGACTACGAGCAGTACTTC

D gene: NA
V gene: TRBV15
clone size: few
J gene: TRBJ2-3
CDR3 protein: CATSRGLWGPNTDTQYF
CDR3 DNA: TGTGCCACCAGCAGAGGTTTGTGGGGACCAAACACAGATACGCAGTATTTT

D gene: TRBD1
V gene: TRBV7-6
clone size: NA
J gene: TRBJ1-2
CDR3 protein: CASSLTGGGPYTF
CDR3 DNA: TGTGCCAGCAGCCTGACAGGGGGAGGGCCCTACACCTTC

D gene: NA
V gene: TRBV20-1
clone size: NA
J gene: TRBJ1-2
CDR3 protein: CSAGGRGAVGYTF
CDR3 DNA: TGCAGTGCTGGGGGACGGGGGGCTGTTGGCTACACCTTC

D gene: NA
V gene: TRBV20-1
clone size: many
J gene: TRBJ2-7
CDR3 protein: CSARDLGGSFSYEQYF
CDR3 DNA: TGCAGTGCTAGAGACTTGGGGGGCTCGTTCTCCTACGAGCAGTACTTC

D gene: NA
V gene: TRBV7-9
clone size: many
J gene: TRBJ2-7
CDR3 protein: CASSSTSFEQYF
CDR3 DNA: TGTGCCAGCAGCTCAACTAGCTTCGAGCAGTACTTC

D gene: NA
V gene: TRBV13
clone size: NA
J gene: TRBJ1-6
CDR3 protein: CASSLDHEGTANSPLHF
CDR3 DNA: TGTGCCAGCAGCTTAGACCATGAGGGGACGGCGAATTCACCCCTCCACTTT

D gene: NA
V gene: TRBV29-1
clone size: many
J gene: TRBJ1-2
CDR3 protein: CSVVDDGANYGYTF
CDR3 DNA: TGCAGCGTTGTGGACGATGGAGCTAACTATGGCTACACCTTC

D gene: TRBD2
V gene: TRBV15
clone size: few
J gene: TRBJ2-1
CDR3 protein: CATSRVRTSVYNEQFF
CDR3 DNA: TGTGCCACCAGCAGAGTAAGGACTAGCGTCTACAATGAGCAGTTCTTC

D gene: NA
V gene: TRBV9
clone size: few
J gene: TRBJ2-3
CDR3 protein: CASTASGWTDTQYF
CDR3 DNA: TGTGCCAGCACCGCAAGCGGGTGGACAGATACGCAGTATTTT

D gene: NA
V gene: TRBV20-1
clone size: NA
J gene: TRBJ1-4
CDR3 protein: CSASLAGNLNEKLFF
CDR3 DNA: TGCAGTGCTAGTCTAGCGGGAAATCTTAATGAAAAACTGTTTTTT

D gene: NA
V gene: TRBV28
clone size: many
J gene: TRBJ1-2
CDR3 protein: CASRLGIGRANYGYTF
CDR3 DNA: TGTGCCAGCAGGCTGGGGATAGGGAGGGCTAACTATGGCTACACCTTC

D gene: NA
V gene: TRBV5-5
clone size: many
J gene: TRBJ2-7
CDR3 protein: CASSFPSGSPYEQYF
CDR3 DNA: TGTGCCAGCAGCTTCCCCAGCGGGTCTCCCTACGAGCAGTACTTC